These T cell receptor beta chains were read from a single sample in a study of healthy donors' naive CD4 and CD8 T cells. TCRdb fed the reads into MiXCR, producing one record per CDR3 protein. The table lists around 180,000 distinct CDR3 sequences, about 76% of them singletons. The sample taken for sequencing was naive CD4+ and CD8+ T cells sorted from blood, pooled from several donors. The receptors shown here come from a pool of human donors in good health; the sample pools cells from several healthy donors. Both conserved end residues are trimmed from each CDR3. Fields, in order: V gene, D gene, CDR3 protein. A D gene is named only where the DNA matches it firmly.

TRBV30	.	AWSVEVYEQY
TRBV7-6	TRBD2	ASSSYSGRAGDTQY
TRBV21-1	.	ASSKDQYSTQY
TRBV29-1	TRBD1	SVGNRGLGRHNEQF
TRBV14	.	ASSQDRGQGIVQF
TRBV29-1	.	SVGGQGGVYEQF
TRBV5-5	.	ASSLPTQETQY
TRBV12-5	.	ASGLWRTPYGYT
TRBV18	TRBD2	ASSAPGLRIYEQY
TRBV2	TRBD2	ASSPFRTSGRALQF
TRBV6-5	TRBD1	ASSGRGTGGYTEAF
TRBV15	.	ATSRDRSSNQPQH
TRBV6-5	.	ASSLRWAGELF
TRBV4-3	TRBD1	ASSQDRDRGYNEQF
TRBV4-2	.	ASSPVADYGYT
TRBV6-5	.	ASGVYEQY
TRBV6-6	TRBD1	ASSSTRDSETYEQY
TRBV24-1	TRBD2	ATSDLKAGGEQF
TRBV27	TRBD2	ASRTNTPREDYNEQF
TRBV4-3	.	ASSQEELNTEAF
TRBV12-5	.	ASGYTNEQF
TRBV29-1	.	SATRGANEQY